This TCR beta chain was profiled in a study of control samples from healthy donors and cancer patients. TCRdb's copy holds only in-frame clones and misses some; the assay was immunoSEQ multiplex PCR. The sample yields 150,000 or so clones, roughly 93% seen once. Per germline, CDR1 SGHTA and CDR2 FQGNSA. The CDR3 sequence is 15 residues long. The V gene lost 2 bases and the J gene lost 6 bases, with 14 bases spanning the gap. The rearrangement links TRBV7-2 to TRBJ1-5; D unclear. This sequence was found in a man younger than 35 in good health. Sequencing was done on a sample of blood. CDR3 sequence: CASSLRTGGLQPQHF. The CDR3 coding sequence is TGTGCCAGCAGCTTACGGACCGGCGGTCTTCAGCCCCAGCATTTT. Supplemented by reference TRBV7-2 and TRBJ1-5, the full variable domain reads GAGVSQSPSNKVTEKGKDVELRCDPISGHTALYWYRQSLGQGLEFLIYFQGNSAPDKSGLPSDRFSAERTGGSVSTLTIQRTQQEDSAVYLCASSLRTGGLQPQHFGDGTRLSIL.